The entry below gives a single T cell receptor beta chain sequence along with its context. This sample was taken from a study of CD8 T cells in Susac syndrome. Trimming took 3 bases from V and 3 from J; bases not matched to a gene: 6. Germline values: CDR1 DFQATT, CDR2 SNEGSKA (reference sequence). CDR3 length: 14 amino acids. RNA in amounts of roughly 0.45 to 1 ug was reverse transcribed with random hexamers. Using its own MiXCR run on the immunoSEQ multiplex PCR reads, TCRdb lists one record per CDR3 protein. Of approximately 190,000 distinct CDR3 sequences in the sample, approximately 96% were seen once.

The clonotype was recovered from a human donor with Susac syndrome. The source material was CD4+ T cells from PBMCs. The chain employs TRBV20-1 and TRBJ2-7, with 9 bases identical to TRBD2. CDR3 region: CSASALAGSYEQYF. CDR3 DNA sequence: TGCAGTGCTAGTGCGCTAGCGGGGAGCTACGAGCAGTACTTC.